This T cell receptor beta chain appears in the sequencing data of a study of T cell responses to AZD1222 COVID-19 vaccine. The study, taken as a whole, reports: Only a handful of AZD1222 recipients, six or seven in all, had baseline seropositivity. None of the repertoires were sampled until the peak T cell response had passed.

This CDR3 spans 22 amino acids. V trimming: 2 bases; J trimming: 3 bases; junction bases outside the gene matches: 25. CDR1 and CDR2 (germline): LGHDT, YNNKEL (reference sequence). Remarks on this clone: The antigen is unknown.

Libraries were prepared by immunoSEQ multiplex PCR; TCRdb keeps only in-frame clonotypes and omits some of them. The table records under 200,000 clones, almost 95% of them present only once. The source material was peripheral blood, sampled on day 0 of AZD1222 vaccination. The receptor was isolated from an adult in good health. The chain uses TRBV3-1 (or the pseudogene TRBV3-2) and TRBJ2-5, with 9 bases fitting TRBD1. DNA of the CDR3: TGTGCCAGCAGCCAATTTATCCCCCCCCGAACCTTACGGCGGGACAGGGAAGAGACCCAGTACTTC. Residues: CASSQFIPPRTLRRDREETQYF.